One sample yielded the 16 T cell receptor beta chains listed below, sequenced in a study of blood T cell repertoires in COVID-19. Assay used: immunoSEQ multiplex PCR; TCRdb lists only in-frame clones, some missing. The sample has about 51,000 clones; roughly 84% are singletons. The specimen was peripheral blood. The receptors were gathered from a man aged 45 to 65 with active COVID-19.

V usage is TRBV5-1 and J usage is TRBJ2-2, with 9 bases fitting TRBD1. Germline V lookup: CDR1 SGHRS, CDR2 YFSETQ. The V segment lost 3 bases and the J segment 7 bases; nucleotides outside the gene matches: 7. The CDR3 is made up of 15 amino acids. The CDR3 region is CASSSRTGEGGELFF. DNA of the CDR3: TGCGCCAGCAGCTCGCGGACAGGGGAAGGCGGGGAGCTGTTTTTT.

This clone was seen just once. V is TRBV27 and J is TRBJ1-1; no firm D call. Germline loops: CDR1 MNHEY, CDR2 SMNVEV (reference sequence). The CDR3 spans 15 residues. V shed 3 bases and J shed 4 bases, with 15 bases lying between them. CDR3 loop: CASSFHGQPSTEAFF. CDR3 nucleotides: TGTGCCAGCAGTTTCCATGGGCAGCCGTCCACTGAAGCTTTCTTT.

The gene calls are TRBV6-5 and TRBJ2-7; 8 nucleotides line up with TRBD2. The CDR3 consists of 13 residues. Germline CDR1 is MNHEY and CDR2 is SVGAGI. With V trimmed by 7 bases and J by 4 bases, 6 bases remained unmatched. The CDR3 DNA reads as TGTGCCAGCACTGTGGTAGCGGGGTACGAGCAGTACTTC. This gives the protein CASTVVAGYEQYF.

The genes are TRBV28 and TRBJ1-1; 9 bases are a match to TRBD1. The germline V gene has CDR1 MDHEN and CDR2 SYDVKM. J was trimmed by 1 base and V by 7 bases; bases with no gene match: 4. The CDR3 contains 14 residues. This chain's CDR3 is CASTLQGANTEAFF. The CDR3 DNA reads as TGTGCCAGCACCCTACAGGGGGCGAACACTGAAGCTTTCTTT. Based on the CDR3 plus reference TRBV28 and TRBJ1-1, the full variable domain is DVKVTQSSRYLVKRTGEKVFLECVQDMDHENMFWYRQDPGLGLRLIYFSYDVKMKEKGDIPEGYSVSREKKERFSLILESASTNQTSMYLCASTLQGANTEAFFGQGTRLTVV.

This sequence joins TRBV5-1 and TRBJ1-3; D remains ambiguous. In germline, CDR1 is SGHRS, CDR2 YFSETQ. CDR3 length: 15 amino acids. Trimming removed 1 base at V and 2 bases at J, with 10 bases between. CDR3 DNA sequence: TGCGCCAGCAGCTTGTACATGGGAGCTGGAAACACCATATATTTT. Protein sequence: CASSLYMGAGNTIYF.

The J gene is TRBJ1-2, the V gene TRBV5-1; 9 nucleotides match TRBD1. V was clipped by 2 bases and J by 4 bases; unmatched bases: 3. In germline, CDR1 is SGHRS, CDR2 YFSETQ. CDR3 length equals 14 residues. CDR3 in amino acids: CASSFGQGIYGYTF. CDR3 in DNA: TGCGCCAGCAGCTTTGGACAGGGGATCTATGGCTACACCTTC. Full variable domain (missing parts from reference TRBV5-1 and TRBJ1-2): KAGVTQTPRYLIKTRGQQVTLSCSPISGHRSVSWYQQTPGQGLQFLFEYFSETQRNKGNFPGRFSGRQFSNSRSEMNVSTLELGDSALYLCASSFGQGIYGYTFGSGTRLTVV.

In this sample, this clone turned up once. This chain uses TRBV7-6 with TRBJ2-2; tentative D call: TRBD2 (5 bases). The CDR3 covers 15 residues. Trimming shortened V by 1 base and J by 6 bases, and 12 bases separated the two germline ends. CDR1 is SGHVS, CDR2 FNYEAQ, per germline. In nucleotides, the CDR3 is TGTGCCAGCAGCTTAGTGGTGGGAGCTTCCGGGGAGCTGTTTTTT. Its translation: CASSLVVGASGELFF. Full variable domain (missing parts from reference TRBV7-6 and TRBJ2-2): GAGVSQSPRYKVTKRGQDVALRCDPISGHVSLYWYRQALGQGPEFLTYFNYEAQQDKSGLPNDRFSAERPEGSISTLTIQRTEQRDSAMYRCASSLVVGASGELFFGEGSRLTVL.

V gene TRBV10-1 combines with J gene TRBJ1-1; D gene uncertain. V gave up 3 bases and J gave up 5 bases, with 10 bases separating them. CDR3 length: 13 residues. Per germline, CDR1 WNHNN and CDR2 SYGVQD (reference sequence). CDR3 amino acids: CASSESQRTEAFF. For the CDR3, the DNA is TGCGCCAGCAGTGAAAGCCAGCGGACTGAAGCTTTCTTT.

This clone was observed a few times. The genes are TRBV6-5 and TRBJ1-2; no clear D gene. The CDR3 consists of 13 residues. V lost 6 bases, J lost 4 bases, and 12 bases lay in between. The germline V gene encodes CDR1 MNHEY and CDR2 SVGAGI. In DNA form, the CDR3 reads TGTGCCAGCAGGAAGGCTCTAGCCTATGGCTACACCTTC. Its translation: CASRKALAYGYTF.

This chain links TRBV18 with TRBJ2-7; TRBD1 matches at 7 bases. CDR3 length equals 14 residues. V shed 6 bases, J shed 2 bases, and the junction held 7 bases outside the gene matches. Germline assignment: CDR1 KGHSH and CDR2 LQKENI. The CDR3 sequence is CASSPSTGTYEQYF. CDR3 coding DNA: TGTGCCAGCTCTCCCTCGACAGGGACCTACGAGCAGTACTTC.

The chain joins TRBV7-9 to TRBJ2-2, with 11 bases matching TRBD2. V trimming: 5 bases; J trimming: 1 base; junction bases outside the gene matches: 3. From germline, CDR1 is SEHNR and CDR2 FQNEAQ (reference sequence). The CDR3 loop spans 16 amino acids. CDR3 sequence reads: CASSDTSGRNTGELFF. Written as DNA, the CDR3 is TGTGCCAGCAGCGACACTAGCGGGAGGAACACCGGGGAGCTGTTTTTT.

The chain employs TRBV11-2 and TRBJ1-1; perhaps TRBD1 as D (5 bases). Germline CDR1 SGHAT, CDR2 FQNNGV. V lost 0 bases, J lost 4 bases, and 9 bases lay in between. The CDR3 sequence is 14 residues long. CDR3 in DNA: TGTGCCAGCAGCTTAGATTCGGGGGTCACTGAAGCTTTCTTT. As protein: CASSLDSGVTEAFF.

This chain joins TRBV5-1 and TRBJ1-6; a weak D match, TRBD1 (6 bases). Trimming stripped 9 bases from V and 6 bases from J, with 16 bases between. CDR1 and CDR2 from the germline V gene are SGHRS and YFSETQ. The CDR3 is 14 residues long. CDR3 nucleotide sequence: TGCGCCACCGGAACCGGGACACCTAATTCACCCCTCCACTTT. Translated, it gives CATGTGTPNSPLHF.

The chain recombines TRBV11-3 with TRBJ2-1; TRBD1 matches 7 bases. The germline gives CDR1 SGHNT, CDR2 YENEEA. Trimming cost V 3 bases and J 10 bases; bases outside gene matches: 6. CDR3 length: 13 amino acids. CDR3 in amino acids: CASSFDRDGEQFF. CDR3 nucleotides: TGTGCCAGCAGCTTTGACAGGGACGGAGAGCAGTTCTTC.

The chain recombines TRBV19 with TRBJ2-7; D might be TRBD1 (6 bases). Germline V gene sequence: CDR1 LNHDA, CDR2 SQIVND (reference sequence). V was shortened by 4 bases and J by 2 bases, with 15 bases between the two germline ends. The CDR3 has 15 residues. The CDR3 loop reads CASSTANRDTYEQYF. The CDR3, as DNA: TGTGCCAGTAGTACAGCAAACAGGGATACCTACGAGCAGTACTTC.

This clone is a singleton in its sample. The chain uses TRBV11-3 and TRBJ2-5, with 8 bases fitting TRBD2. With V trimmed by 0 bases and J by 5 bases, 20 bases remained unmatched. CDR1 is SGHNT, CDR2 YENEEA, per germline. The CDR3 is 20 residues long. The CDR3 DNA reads TGTGCCAGCAGCTTAGATAAGTGGTTTGTCCGCGGGGGGCCGGGGGAGACCCAGTACTTC. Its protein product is CASSLDKWFVRGGPGETQYF.